The entry that follows covers one TCR beta chain sequence. Germline loops: CDR1 LGHNA, CDR2 YNFKEQ. The J segment lost 0 bases and the V segment lost 4 bases, leaving 8 bases of the junction unmatched. The CDR3 runs to 17 residues. The record originates from a study of blood T cell repertoires in COVID-19. Repertoires were generated with immunoSEQ multiplex PCR, while TCRdb's copy carries only in-frame clones and drops some. The repertoire holds approximately 390,000 clones, with about 90% as singletons. The sequence was obtained from a man between 18 and 35 years old with active or convalescent COVID-19. The chain joins TRBV4-2 to TRBJ1-5, with 8 bases matching TRBD1. The sample consisted of peripheral blood. CDR3 region: CASSLTGGGNSNQPQHF. As DNA, the CDR3 is TGTGCCAGCAGCCTAACAGGGGGGGGCAATAGCAATCAGCCCCAGCATTTT.